This T cell receptor (beta chain) was captured in a study of cytomegalovirus exposure and HLA in healthy donors. Findings and caveats of the study: Per published accounts, TCR beta sequences correctly predicted the HLA-A and HLA-B alleles of most subjects.

V was trimmed by 4 bases and J by 2 bases, leaving 18 bases between them. Germline CDR1 reads SGHRS; CDR2 reads YFSETQ. The CDR3 runs 16 residues. Donors counted as nominally healthy when sampled, yet unrecorded immune exposures were likely. This clone was seen only a few times. Its target is unknown. This PCR relied on a set of 60 Vbeta primers and 13 Jbeta primers. Using immunoSEQ multiplex PCR, the repertoire was profiled, and TCRdb retains in-frame clones only, with some absent. The table has 65,000 to 90,000 clones, more than 70% seen once. This TCR came from a man in his fifties or sixties in good health and CMV-seronegative. The rearrangement links TRBV5-1 to TRBJ1-2; maybe TRBD1 (6 bases). The sample consisted of PBMCs. CDR3 bases: TGCGCCAGCAGCGCCCAACAGGGAAACAGCAACTATGGCTACACCTTC. Translation: CASSAQQGNSNYGYTF.